Listed here are 27 T cell receptor beta chains from one sample, sequenced in a study of blood T cell repertoires in COVID-19. Generated by immunoSEQ multiplex PCR, the TCRdb table keeps only in-frame clones and is missing some. The sample consists of 340,000 or so clones, roughly 91% of them appearing once. The specimen sequenced was peripheral blood. The receptor set was obtained from a man aged 50 to 60 with active or convalescent COVID-19.

The chain couples TRBV10-3 to TRBJ2-7, with 12 bases identical to TRBD1. V was pared by 5 bases and J by 0 bases, with 5 bases of the junction left unmatched. Germline-derived CDR1 and CDR2 are ENHRY and SYGVKD. The CDR3 totals 16 residues. The DNA of the CDR3 is TGTGCCATCAGTCGGGGGACAGGGGGCGTCTCCTACGAGCAGTACTTC. Translating gives CAISRGTGGVSYEQYF.

V usage is TRBV7-9 and J usage is TRBJ2-1; possible D gene TRBD2, 5 bases. Trimming stripped 0 bases from V and 6 bases from J, with 12 bases between. Germline V gives CDR1 SEHNR, CDR2 FQNEAQ (reference sequence). The CDR3 extends over 15 amino acids. CDR3 coding DNA: TGTGCCAGCAGCTTAGCGGGAGATCCAGGCAATGAGCAGTTCTTC. It codes for CASSLAGDPGNEQFF.

The CDR3 region is CSASGTQNTEAFF. The DNA of the CDR3 is TGCAGTGCTAGTGGGACACAGAACACTGAAGCTTTCTTT. The V and J genes are TRBV20-1 and TRBJ1-1; TRBD1 might be the D (6 bases). This CDR3 spans 13 amino acids. Per germline, CDR1 DFQATT and CDR2 SNEGSKA (reference sequence). Deletions cut 3 bases from V and 1 base from J, with 9 bases between.

The rearrangement uses TRBV28 and TRBJ1-4; 9 bases are a match to TRBD1. From germline, CDR1 is MDHEN and CDR2 SYDVKM. CDR3 length: 16 residues. V was clipped by 7 bases and J by 8 bases; unmatched bases: 14. The CDR3 here is CASTPPTGTGKEKLFF. CDR3 nucleotides: TGTGCCAGCACCCCTCCAACCGGGACAGGGAAAGAAAAACTGTTTTTT.

The gene calls are TRBV2 and TRBJ2-5; no clear D gene. The CDR3 covers 16 residues. The V gene's germline CDR1 is SNHLY and CDR2 FYNNEI. Trimming stripped 11 bases from V and 2 bases from J, with 24 bases between. The CDR3: CAGRGLLGSMQETQYF. The CDR3 nucleotides read TGTGCCGGCCGTGGATTACTCGGGTCGATGCAAGAGACCCAGTACTTC.

This clone was counted between two and nine times. The genes are TRBV5-1 and TRBJ1-2, with 10 bases identical to TRBD1. CDR3 length: 14 residues. The germline gives CDR1 SGHRS, CDR2 YFSETQ. Unmatched junction bases numbered 7, after V lost 3 bases and J lost 8 bases. In nucleotides, the CDR3 is TGCGCCAGCAGCTGGCGCGGACAGGGGGGCGGCTACACCTTC. Amino acid sequence: CASSWRGQGGGYTF. The full variable domain, completed using reference TRBV5-1 and TRBJ1-2, is KAGVTQTPRYLIKTRGQQVTLSCSPISGHRSVSWYQQTPGQGLQFLFEYFSETQRNKGNFPGRFSGRQFSNSRSEMNVSTLELGDSALYLCASSWRGQGGGYTFGSGTRLTVV.

The chain recombines TRBV2 with TRBJ1-2, with D perhaps TRBD1 (6 bases). V was trimmed by 5 bases and J by 3 bases, leaving 10 bases between them. Germline assignment: CDR1 SNHLY and CDR2 FYNNEI. The CDR3 is made up of 13 amino acids. The chain's CDR3 is CASSLGQDYGYTF. The CDR3 DNA is TGTGCCAGCAGTTTGGGACAAGACTATGGCTACACCTTC.

The V gene is TRBV5-1, the J gene TRBJ2-1; D perhaps matches TRBD2 (6 bases). CDR3 size: 17 residues. Trimming removed 0 bases at V and 1 base at J, with 14 bases between. Germline CDR1 SGHRS, CDR2 YFSETQ. The chain's CDR3 is CASSLGRGWGSYNEQFF. As DNA, the CDR3 is TGCGCCAGCAGCTTGGGGCGGGGTTGGGGGTCCTACAATGAGCAGTTCTTC.

The genes are TRBV14 and TRBJ1-1; maybe TRBD1 (6 bases). Trimming cost V 0 bases and J 1 base, with 9 bases left between them. Germline CDR1 SGHDN, CDR2 FVKESK. The CDR3 spans 15 residues. The DNA for the CDR3 is TGTGCCAGCAGCCAAGATGGGGGCTCGAACACTGAAGCTTTCTTT. Translating gives CASSQDGGSNTEAFF.

The V and J genes are TRBV6-5 and TRBJ1-6, with D perhaps matching TRBD1 (6 bases). CDR3 size: 15 residues. From germline, CDR1 is MNHEY and CDR2 SVGAGI. Trimming cost V 5 bases and J 9 bases, with 17 bases left between them. CDR3 region: CASSPRTDVGSPLHF. CDR3 coding DNA: TGTGCCAGCAGTCCCCGGACAGATGTAGGTTCACCCCTCCACTTT.

CDR3 coding DNA: TGTGCCAGCAGCTTAGCGTGGACAGGGAGTAGGGATGAGCAGTTCTTC. This encodes CASSLAWTGSRDEQFF. The J gene is TRBJ2-1, the V gene TRBV7-9; 8 nucleotides match TRBD1. This CDR3 is built from 16 residues. Per germline, CDR1 SEHNR and CDR2 FQNEAQ (reference sequence). The ends lost 0 bases at V and 8 bases at J; junction bases unmatched: 9.

This clone has more than one count but fewer than ten. The V call is TRBV28, the J call TRBJ2-5, with D uncertain. Germline CDR1 MDHEN, CDR2 SYDVKM. CDR3 size: 14 residues. Trimming stripped 6 bases from V and 13 bases from J, with 24 bases between. The CDR3 coding sequence is TGTGCCAGCAGCGTTCCGGGTTCTACCCAACTCCCGTACTTC. Its translation: CASSVPGSTQLPYF.

J is TRBJ1-2 and V is TRBV19; D not resolved. The CDR3 runs to 15 residues. Trimming took 1 base from V and 5 from J, leaving 14 bases between them. CDR1 and CDR2 (germline): LNHDA, SQIVND (reference sequence). CDR3 DNA sequence: TGTGCCAGTAGTATAGGCGGCACTGGGGAGTATGGCTACACCTTC. This sequence encodes CASSIGGTGEYGYTF.

The chain links TRBV11-3 to TRBJ2-3; D remains unclear. CDR1 and CDR2 (germline): SGHNT, YENEEA. This CDR3 contains 13 residues. Trimming left V 5 bases short and J 3 bases short, with 9 bases between. CDR3 nucleotide sequence: TGTGCCAGCAGCACGTCCAGAACAGATACGCAGTATTTT. It encodes CASSTSRTDTQYF.

The chain couples TRBV28 to TRBJ2-7; D gene uncertain. The CDR3 is 12 amino acids. CDR1 MDHEN and CDR2 SYDVKM come from the germline V gene. V lost 3 bases and J 7 bases, leaving 10 bases between the germline ends. In DNA form, the CDR3 reads TGTGCCAGCAGTTTCTTTGGTCGGGAGCAGTACTTC. It encodes CASSFFGREQYF. The complete variable domain, with remaining parts taken from reference TRBV28 and TRBJ2-7, reads DVKVTQSSRYLVKRTGEKVFLECVQDMDHENMFWYRQDPGLGLRLIYFSYDVKMKEKGDIPEGYSVSREKKERFSLILESASTNQTSMYLCASSFFGREQYFGPGTRLTVT.

The V call is TRBV6-2 or TRBV6-3, the J call TRBJ2-3; D is unresolved. Trimming shortened V by 2 bases and J by 3 bases, and 12 bases separated the two germline ends. Germline values: CDR1 MNHEY, CDR2 SVGEGT. The CDR3 is 15 amino acids. This CDR3 reads CASSYPPGGTDTQYF. As DNA, the CDR3 is TGTGCCAGCAGTTACCCCCCGGGTGGTACAGATACGCAGTATTTT.

This clone was observed a few times. J is TRBJ2-1 and V is TRBV7-9, with D maybe TRBD1 (5 bases). Germline V gene lookup returns CDR1 SEHNR and CDR2 FQNEAQ (reference sequence). The CDR3 is made up of 16 amino acids. V was cut by 3 bases and J by 4 bases, with 16 bases left in between. The CDR3 loop reads CASSLLFRTLYNEQFF. In DNA form, the CDR3 reads TGTGCCAGCAGCTTGTTATTTAGGACATTATACAATGAGCAGTTCTTC.

The rearrangement uses TRBV4-2 and TRBJ1-2; the D gene is possibly TRBD1 (6 bases). Per germline, CDR1 LGHNA and CDR2 YNFKEQ. The CDR3 consists of 15 residues. Trimming shortened V by 4 bases and J by 7 bases, and 19 bases separated the two germline ends. CDR3 DNA: TGTGCCAGCAGCCTGGTGGAGGTCAGGGGACCTGGCTACACCTTC. Protein: CASSLVEVRGPGYTF.

The chain links TRBV28 to TRBJ1-1, with a weak D call TRBD1 (6 bases). The CDR3 consists of 13 residues. The germline CDR1 and CDR2 sequences are MDHEN and SYDVKM. V lost 1 base to trimming and J lost 5 bases, with 8 bases between them. The CDR3 DNA follows: TGTGCCAGCAGTTTATCAGGGGAGACTGAAGCTTTCTTT. Residues: CASSLSGETEAFF.

This rearrangement joins TRBV19 to TRBJ2-7, with TRBD2 identical over 8 bases. Trimming at V came to 3 bases and at J to 2 bases, leaving 6 bases not matched to a gene. Looked up from germline, CDR1 is LNHDA and CDR2 is SQIVND (reference sequence). This CDR3 is 15 amino acids long. CDR3 amino acids: CASSILAGGTYEQYF. DNA for the CDR3: TGTGCCAGTAGTATTCTGGCGGGGGGAACCTACGAGCAGTACTTC.

As for this clone: Other DNA sequences in this sample translate to the same CDR3. This chain uses TRBV5-1 with TRBJ2-1; TRBD1 matches 9 bases. The CDR3 consists of 15 residues. CDR1 SGHRS and CDR2 YFSETQ come from the germline V gene. V shed 4 bases and J 2 bases; nucleotides not matched to a gene: 4. The CDR3 nucleotides are TGCGCCAGCAGCCTAGGGACAGGGACCTACAATGAGCAGTTCTTC. Translated, it gives CASSLGTGTYNEQFF.

The chain carries TRBV11-2 and TRBJ2-1; no reliable D call. CDR3 length: 14 amino acids. Germline loops: CDR1 SGHAT, CDR2 FQNNGV. Trimming took off 4 bases at V and 3 bases at J, with 10 bases between the two ends. CDR3 bases: TGTGCCAGCAGCTCAGACCCCTACTACAATGAGCAGTTCTTC. It translates to CASSSDPYYNEQFF.

This clone was counted a single time. This sequence joins TRBV7-2 and TRBJ2-1; 13 bases match TRBD2. Trimming removed 5 bases from V and 3 bases from J; junction bases left unmatched: 4. In germline, CDR1 is SGHTA, CDR2 FQGNSA. The CDR3 covers 16 residues. The DNA of the CDR3 is TGTGCCAGCAGCCTTAGGACTAGCGGGGGCTACAATGAGCAGTTCTTC. It encodes CASSLRTSGGYNEQFF.

The rearrangement joins TRBV3-1 (or the pseudogene TRBV3-2) to TRBJ1-5; D not certain. The CDR3 sequence is 18 residues long. Germline assignment: CDR1 LGHDT and CDR2 YNNKEL (reference sequence). Trimming took off 6 bases at V and 0 bases at J, with 21 bases between the two ends. The CDR3 sequence is CASSHSGGPLYSNQPQHF. As DNA, the CDR3 is TGTGCCAGCAGTCATTCGGGAGGGCCCCTATATAGCAATCAGCCCCAGCATTTT.

The V call is TRBV27, the J call TRBJ1-6; D is perhaps TRBD1 (5 bases). The CDR3 contains 14 residues. The germline V gene encodes CDR1 MNHEY and CDR2 SMNVEV (reference sequence). V lost 6 bases to trimming and J lost 10 bases, with 16 bases between them. The CDR3: CASSARGDWSPLHF. CDR3 coding DNA: TGTGCCAGCAGCGCCCGGGGGGATTGGTCACCCCTCCACTTT.

There are a few counts of this clone. The chain joins TRBV5-1 to TRBJ2-1, with TRBD2 matching over 11 bases. The junction had 3 bases not matched to a gene; V was cut back by 3 bases and J by 4 bases. CDR3 length equals 15 residues. CDR1 and CDR2 from the germline V gene are SGHRS and YFSETQ. CDR3 bases: TGCGCCAGCAGCTCGGGACTAGCGGTTTACAATGAGCAGTTCTTC. Amino acid sequence: CASSSGLAVYNEQFF.

The rearrangement links TRBV7-2 to TRBJ1-6, with D maybe TRBD1 (6 bases). The CDR3 is 15 residues long. The germline V gene encodes CDR1 SGHTA and CDR2 FQGNSA. The ends were cut back, 2 bases at V and 14 bases at J, with 19 bases in the middle. CDR3 sequence (DNA): TGTGCCAGCAGCTTATACACCGGACAGTCCGTCGCCCTCCACTTT. It specifies CASSLYTGQSVALHF.